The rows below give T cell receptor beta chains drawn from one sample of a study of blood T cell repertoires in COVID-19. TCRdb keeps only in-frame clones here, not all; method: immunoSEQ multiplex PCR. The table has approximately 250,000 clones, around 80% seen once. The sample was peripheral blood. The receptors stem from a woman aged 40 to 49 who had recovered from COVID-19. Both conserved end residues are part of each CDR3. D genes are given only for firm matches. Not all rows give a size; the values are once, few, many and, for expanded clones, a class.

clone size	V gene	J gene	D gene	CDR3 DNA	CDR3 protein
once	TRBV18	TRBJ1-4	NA	TGTGCCAGCTCACCGGGAGGGGTAGACGAAAAACTGTTTTTT	CASSPGGVDEKLFF
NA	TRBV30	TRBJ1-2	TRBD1	TGTGCCTGGAGTACGGACAGGCGTTATCTTGGCTACACCTTC	CAWSTDRRYLGYTF
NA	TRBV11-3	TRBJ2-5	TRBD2	TGTGCCAGCAGCTTAGGAAGTGTCGGGGGGGCCCGCGAGACCCAGTACTTC	CASSLGSVGGARETQYF
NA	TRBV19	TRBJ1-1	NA	TGTGCCAGTAGTACCTACACTGAAGCTTTCTTT	CASSTYTEAFF
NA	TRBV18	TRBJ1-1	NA	TGTGCCAGCTCACCTCTTAAGAACACTGAAGCTTTCTTT	CASSPLKNTEAFF
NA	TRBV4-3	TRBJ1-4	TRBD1	TGCGCCAGCAGCCAAGTAGGGGGCTGGGAAAAACTGTTTTTT	CASSQVGGWEKLFF
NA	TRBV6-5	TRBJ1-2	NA	TGTGCCACCTCACCCGGCAGCGGGTATGGCTACACCTTC	CATSPGSGYGYTF
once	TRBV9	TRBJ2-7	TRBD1	TGTGCCAGCAGCGACGGACAGGCGACGGACGAGCAGTACTTC	CASSDGQATDEQYF
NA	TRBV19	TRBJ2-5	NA	TGTGCCAGTACCGCGACGTGGGGCAGCCAAGAGACCCAGTACTTC	CASTATWGSQETQYF
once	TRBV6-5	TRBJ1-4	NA	TGTGCCAGCAGGTCCCAAGCTACTAATGAAAAACTGTTTTTT	CASRSQATNEKLFF
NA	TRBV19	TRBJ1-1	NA	TGTGCCAGTATCCCCCGCGGGGGTAGGATGGGCCCGAACCCTGAAGCTTTCTTT	CASIPRGGRMGPNPEAFF
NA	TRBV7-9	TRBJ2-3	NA	TGTGCCAGCAGCTTAGGTTCACAGAGCCTTTCTTCTAGCACAGATACGCAGTATTTT	CASSLGSQSLSSSTDTQYF
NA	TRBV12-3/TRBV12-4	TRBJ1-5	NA	TGTGCCAGCAGTATACAGGAAGATCAGCCCCAGCATTTT	CASSIQEDQPQHF
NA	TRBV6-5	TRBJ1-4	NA	TGTGCCAGCAGAAAACAGGGTGCAAAACTGTTTTTT	CASRKQGAKLFF
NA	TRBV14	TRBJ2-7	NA	TGTGCCAGCAGCCCCGCCTACGAGCAGTACTTC	CASSPAYEQYF